What follows describes a single T cell receptor beta chain. This sample stems from a study of type 1 and type 2 diabetes patients. The PCR template was genomic DNA. A primer set of 30 forward and 13 reverse primers amplified the CDR3. TCRdb re-called the multiplex PCR reads with MiXCR, one entry per CDR3 protein. Among about 250,000 distinct CDR3 sequences listed, roughly 48% were seen once. The V end lost 5 bases, the J end lost 5 bases, and 9 bases lay between the germline ends. The CDR3 contains 13 residues. Germline V gene sequence: CDR1 MNHEY, CDR2 SVGEGT. This chain links TRBV6-2 or TRBV6-3 with TRBJ2-2, with D perhaps assigned TRBD1 or TRBD2 (5 bases each). This receptor was taken from a man aged 18 to 30 with type 2 diabetes. The sequencing sample was made of peripheral blood mononuclear cells (PBMCs). CDR3 sequence reads: CASSPWGTGELFF. The CDR3 DNA is TGTGCCAGCAGTCCATGGGGGACCGGGGAGCTGTTTTTT.